This record looks at one TCR beta chain sequence and its context. Its antigen remains unidentified. Generated by immunoSEQ multiplex PCR, the TCRdb table keeps only in-frame clones and is missing some. The data show 110,000 to 150,000 clones, with more than 75% seen just once and approximately 2.8% held by the top ten. The germline gives CDR1 GTSNPN, CDR2 SVGIG (reference sequence). This CDR3 is built from 13 residues. Between the trimmed V and J ends, which lost 4 bases and 8 bases, there was a span of 14 bases. The data are from a study of T cell responses to AZD1222 COVID-19 vaccine. Study results and limitations: Scientists sampled the repertoires only once the peak T cell response had passed. Females outnumbered males among donors, who were mostly white British; clonal diversity was possibly underestimated.

This chain uses TRBV30 with TRBJ1-4; D uncertain. The specimen comprised peripheral blood, sampled 28 days after the second AZD1222 dose. The TCR was taken from an adult who received the AZD1222 COVID-19 vaccine. The chain's CDR3 is CAWTGRLGEKLFF. In nucleotides, the CDR3 is TGTGCCTGGACGGGAAGGCTGGGGGAAAAACTGTTTTTT.